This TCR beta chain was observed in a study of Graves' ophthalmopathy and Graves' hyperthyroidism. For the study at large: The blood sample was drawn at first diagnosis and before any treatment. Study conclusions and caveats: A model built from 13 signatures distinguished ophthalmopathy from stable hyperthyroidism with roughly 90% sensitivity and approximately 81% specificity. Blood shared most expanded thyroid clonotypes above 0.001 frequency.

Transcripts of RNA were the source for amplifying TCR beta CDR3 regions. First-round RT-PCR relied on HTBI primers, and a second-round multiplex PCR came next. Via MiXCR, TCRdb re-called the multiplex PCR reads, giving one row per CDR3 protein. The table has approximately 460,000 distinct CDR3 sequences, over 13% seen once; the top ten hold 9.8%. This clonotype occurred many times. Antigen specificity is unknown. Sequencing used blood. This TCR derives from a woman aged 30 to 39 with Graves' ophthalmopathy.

CDR3 in amino acids: CASSQDQDTPDTIYF. The CDR3 bases are TGTGCCAGCAGCCAAGATCAGGATACCCCGGACACCATATATTTT. The chain has TRBV3-1 and TRBJ1-3; the D is unclear. This CDR3 region has 15 residues. With 0 bases removed from V and 8 bases from J, the gap between germline ends came to 14 bases. Germline V gene lookup returns CDR1 LGHDT and CDR2 YNNKEL (reference sequence).